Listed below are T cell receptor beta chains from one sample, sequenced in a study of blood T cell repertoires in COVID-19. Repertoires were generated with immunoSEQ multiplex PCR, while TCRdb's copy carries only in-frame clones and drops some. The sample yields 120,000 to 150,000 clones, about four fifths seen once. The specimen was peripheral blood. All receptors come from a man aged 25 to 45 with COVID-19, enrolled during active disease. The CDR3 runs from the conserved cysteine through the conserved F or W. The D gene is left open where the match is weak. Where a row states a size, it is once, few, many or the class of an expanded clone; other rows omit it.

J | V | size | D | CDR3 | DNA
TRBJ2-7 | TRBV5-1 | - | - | CASSSAVLTSSEQYF | TGCGCCAGCAGCAGCGCTGTATTGACCTCCTCCGAGCAGTACTTC
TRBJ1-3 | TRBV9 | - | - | CASSAGLSGLSGNTIYF | TGTGCCAGCAGCGCGGGCCTCTCGGGACTCTCAGGAAACACCATATATTTT
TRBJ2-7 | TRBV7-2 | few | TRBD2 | CASSLAMSGSHEQYF | TGTGCCAGCAGCTTAGCGATGAGCGGGAGCCACGAGCAGTACTTC
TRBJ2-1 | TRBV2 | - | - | CASSRTSTRYNEQFF | TGTGCCAGCAGTCGTACTAGCACCCGCTACAATGAGCAGTTCTTC
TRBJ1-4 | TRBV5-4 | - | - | CASSLNPTATNEKLFF | TGTGCCAGCAGCTTGAACCCTACGGCAACTAATGAAAAACTGTTTTTT
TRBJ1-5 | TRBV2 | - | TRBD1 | CASRVGQGNQPQHF | TGTGCCAGCAGGGTAGGACAGGGGAATCAGCCCCAGCATTTT
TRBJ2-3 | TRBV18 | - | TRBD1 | CASSPVGQGGGTQYF | TGTGCCAGCTCACCCGTGGGACAGGGCGGGGGTACGCAGTATTTT
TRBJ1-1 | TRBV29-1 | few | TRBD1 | CSGEWDRRAFF | TGCAGCGGAGAATGGGACAGAAGGGCTTTCTTT
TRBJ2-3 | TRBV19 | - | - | CASRDRGSDTQYF | TGTGCCAGTAGGGATAGGGGGTCAGATACGCAGTATTTT
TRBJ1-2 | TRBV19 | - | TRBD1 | CASSGDRSYGYTF | TGTGCCAGTAGTGGGGACAGATCCTATGGCTACACCTTC
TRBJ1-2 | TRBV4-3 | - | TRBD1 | CASSQDSFGTGPTF | TGCGCCAGCAGCCAAGACTCCTTCGGGACAGGGCCCACCTTC
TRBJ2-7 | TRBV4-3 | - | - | CASSQDLTTEQYF | TGCGCCAGCAGCCAAGACCTGACTACCGAGCAGTACTTC
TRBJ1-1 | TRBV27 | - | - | CATLGSTEAFF | TGTGCCACCCTCGGTAGCACTGAAGCTTTCTTT
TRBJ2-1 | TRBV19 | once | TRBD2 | CASSIEVAGGARQFF | TGTGCCAGTAGTATTGAGGTAGCGGGGGGGGCGCGGCAGTTCTTC
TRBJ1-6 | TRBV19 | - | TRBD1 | CATTRGDRGRNSPLHF | TGTGCCACCACACGTGGTGACAGGGGGCGAAATTCACCCCTCCACTTT
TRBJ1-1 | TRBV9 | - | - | CASSVGRGNTEAFF | TGTGCCAGCAGCGTAGGAAGGGGGAACACTGAAGCTTTCTTT
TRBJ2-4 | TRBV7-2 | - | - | CASSSRIKNIQYF | TGTGCCAGCAGCTCTAGGATTAAAAACATTCAGTACTTC
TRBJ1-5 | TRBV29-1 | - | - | CSVEVEAPGEPQHF | TGCAGCGTTGAAGTAGAAGCACCAGGGGAGCCCCAGCATTTT
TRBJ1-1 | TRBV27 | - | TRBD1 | CASSRTGERAFF | TGTGCCAGCAGTCGGACAGGGGAACGGGCTTTCTTT
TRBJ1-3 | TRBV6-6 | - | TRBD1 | CASKGQGRQPGNTIYF | TGTGCCAGCAAGGGACAGGGTAGGCAACCTGGAAACACCATATATTTT
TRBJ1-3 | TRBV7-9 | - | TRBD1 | CASSDRGPSGNTIYF | TGTGCCAGCAGCGACAGGGGGCCCTCTGGAAACACCATATATTTT
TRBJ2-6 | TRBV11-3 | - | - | CASSSGVLSSGANVLTF | TGTGCCAGCAGCTCGGGGGTACTGAGCTCTGGGGCCAACGTCCTGACTTTC
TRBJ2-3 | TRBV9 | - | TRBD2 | CASSVVDPAGGPGTDTQYF | TGTGCCAGCAGCGTAGTGGACCCGGCGGGAGGGCCGGGCACAGATACGCAGTATTTT
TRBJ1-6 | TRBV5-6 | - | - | CASSRNRDYNSPLHF | TGTGCCAGCAGCCGCAACCGGGATTATAATTCACCCCTCCACTTT
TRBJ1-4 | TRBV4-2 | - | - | CASSQVGQGFEKLFF | TGTGCCAGCAGCCAAGTAGGGCAGGGTTTTGAAAAACTGTTTTTT
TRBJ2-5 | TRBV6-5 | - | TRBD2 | CASSYSGEETQYF | TGTGCCAGCAGTTATAGCGGGGAAGAGACCCAGTACTTC
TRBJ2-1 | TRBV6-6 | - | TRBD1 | CASSARTGHEQFF | TGTGCCAGCAGTGCCCGGACAGGGCATGAGCAGTTCTTC
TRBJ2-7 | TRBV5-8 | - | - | CASSPPWSYEQYF | TGTGCCAGCAGCCCGCCTTGGAGTTACGAGCAGTACTTC
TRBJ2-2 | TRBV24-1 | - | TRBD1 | CATSDLGRGGANTGELFF | TGTGCCACCAGTGATTTGGGGCGAGGGGGCGCGAACACCGGGGAGCTGTTTTTT
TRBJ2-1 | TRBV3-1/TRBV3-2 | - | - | CASSRGSLKRSSYNEQFF | TGTGCCAGCAGCAGAGGGTCTCTAAAGCGAAGTTCCTACAATGAGCAGTTCTTC
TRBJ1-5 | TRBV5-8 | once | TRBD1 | CASTRQGRRSNQPQHF | TGTGCCAGCACCCGACAGGGGAGAAGGAGCAATCAGCCCCAGCATTTT
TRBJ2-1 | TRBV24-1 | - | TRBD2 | CATSDLRGTSGRIANEQFF | TGTGCCACCAGTGATTTGAGGGGGACTAGCGGGAGGATAGCCAATGAGCAGTTCTTC
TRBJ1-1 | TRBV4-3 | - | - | CASSQVAWLNTEAFF | TGCGCCAGCAGCCAAGTTGCGTGGTTGAACACTGAAGCTTTCTTT
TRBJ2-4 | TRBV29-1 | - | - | CSVASEGNIQYF | TGCAGCGTTGCTAGCGAGGGAAACATTCAGTACTTC
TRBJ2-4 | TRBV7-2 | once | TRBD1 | CASSPTGAEVKNIQYF | TGTGCCAGCAGCCCCACAGGGGCCGAGGTCAAAAACATTCAGTACTTC
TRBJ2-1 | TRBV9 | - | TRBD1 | CASSATGIPYNEQFF | TGTGCCAGCAGCGCGACAGGGATCCCCTACAATGAGCAGTTCTTC
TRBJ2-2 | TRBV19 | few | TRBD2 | CATHRTSRATGELFF | TGTGCCACCCATCGGACTAGCCGCGCCACCGGGGAGCTGTTTTTT
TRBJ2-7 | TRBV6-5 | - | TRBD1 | CASSLGGQTDEQYF | TGTGCCAGCAGCTTAGGGGGACAGACGGATGAGCAGTACTTC
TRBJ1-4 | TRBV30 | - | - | CAYSLGGANEKLFF | TGTGCCTATTCTCTAGGGGGAGCTAATGAAAAACTGTTTTTT
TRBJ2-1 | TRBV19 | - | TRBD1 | CASVPGTGTPYEQFF | TGTGCCAGCGTTCCCGGGACAGGGACTCCCTATGAGCAGTTCTTC
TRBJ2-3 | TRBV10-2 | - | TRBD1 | CASSESLDRESTDTQYF | TGCGCCAGCAGTGAGTCGTTGGACAGGGAAAGCACAGATACGCAGTATTTT
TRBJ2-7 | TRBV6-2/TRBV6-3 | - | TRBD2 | CASSSRLAGDYEQYF | TGTGCCAGCAGTTCCAGACTAGCGGGAGACTACGAGCAGTACTTC
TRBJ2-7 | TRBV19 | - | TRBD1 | CASSMTGVVGEQYF | TGTGCCAGTAGTATGACAGGGGTGGTTGGCGAGCAGTACTTC
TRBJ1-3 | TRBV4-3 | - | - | CASSQDGVPGNTIYF | TGCGCCAGCAGCCAAGACGGGGTTCCTGGAAACACCATATATTTT
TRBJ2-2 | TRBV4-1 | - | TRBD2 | CASSQSRGEGNTGELFF | TGCGCCAGCAGCCAATCCCGGGGGGAAGGTAACACCGGGGAGCTGTTTTTT
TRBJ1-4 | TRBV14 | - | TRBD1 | CASSQDRQGVNEKLFF | TGTGCCAGCAGCCAAGACCGACAGGGGGTTAATGAAAAACTGTTTTTT
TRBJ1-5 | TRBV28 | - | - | CASQRGNQPQHF | TGTGCCAGCCAAAGGGGGAATCAGCCCCAGCATTTT
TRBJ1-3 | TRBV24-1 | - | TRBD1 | CATSDGQVGNTIYF | TGTGCCACCAGTGATGGACAGGTGGGAAACACCATATATTTT
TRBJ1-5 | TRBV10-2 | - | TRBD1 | CASGTSGQGGQPQHF | TGCGCCAGCGGCACGTCGGGACAGGGAGGACAGCCCCAGCATTTT
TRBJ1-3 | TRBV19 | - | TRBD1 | CASSRQGHSGNTIYF | TGTGCCAGTAGTCGACAGGGCCACTCTGGAAACACCATATATTTT
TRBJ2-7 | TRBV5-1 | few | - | CASSLDNEQYF | TGCGCCAGCAGCTTGGACAACGAGCAGTACTTC
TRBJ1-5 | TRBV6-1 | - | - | CASSERQDSNQPQHF | TGTGCCAGCAGTGAACGGCAGGATAGCAATCAGCCCCAGCATTTT
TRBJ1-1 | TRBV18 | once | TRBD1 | CASSPDRERGAFF | TGTGCCAGCTCACCGGACAGGGAGAGAGGGGCTTTCTTT
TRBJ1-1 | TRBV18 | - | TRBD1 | CASSPPRRGRVNTEAFF | TGTGCCAGCTCACCACCGAGGAGGGGGCGGGTGAACACTGAAGCTTTCTTT
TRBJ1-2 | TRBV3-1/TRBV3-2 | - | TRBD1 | CASSGQGSGGYTF | TGTGCCAGCAGCGGACAGGGCTCCGGTGGCTACACCTTC
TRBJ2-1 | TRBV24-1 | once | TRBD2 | CATSDPGTSYNEQFF | TGTGCCACCAGTGATCCCGGGACTAGCTACAATGAGCAGTTCTTC
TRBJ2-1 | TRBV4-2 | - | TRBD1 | CASRPGTGGDNNEQFF | TGTGCCAGCAGACCCGGGACAGGTGGAGACAACAATGAGCAGTTCTTC
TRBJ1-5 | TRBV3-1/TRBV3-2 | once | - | CASSPSEGSNQPQHF | TGTGCCAGCAGCCCCTCGGAGGGCAGCAATCAGCCCCAGCATTTT
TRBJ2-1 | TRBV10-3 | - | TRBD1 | CAISGDRGDNEQFF | TGTGCCATCAGTGGGGACAGGGGGGACAATGAGCAGTTCTTC
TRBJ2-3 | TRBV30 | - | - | CAWDDRYTGTDTQYF | TGTGCCTGGGATGACAGGTACACGGGAACAGATACGCAGTATTTT